What follows describes a single TCR beta chain. The antigen is not known. The junction shows a germline mismatch at one end, possibly a read error. TCRdb redid the calling of the RACE reads with MiXCR, one entry per CDR3 protein. The data hold around 120,000 distinct CDR3 sequences, with around 15% observed a single time. Time point defined: patch test 1, 2 weeks after DPC sensitization. Treatment given: therapeutic diphenylcyclopropenone sensitization with weekly scalp DPC. This record belongs to a study of human T cells and chemical hapten exposure. This CDR3 is 12 amino acids long. Germline V CDR1 and CDR2: SEHNR, FQNEAQ (reference sequence). Study results and limitations: Counts of TCRs expanded at PT1 correlated positively with patch test score. Expanded TCRs created a significantly greater count of big CDR3 similarity clusters than controls did.

This receptor was taken from a man between 18 and 35 years old with alopecia areata. Some clones in this sample may be carry-over from other donors' samples. Here the sequenced sample was whole blood, taken in connection with sensitization to the hapten diphenylcyclopropenone (DPC). This chain joins TRBV7-9 and TRBJ2-3, with D possibly being TRBD1 (5 bases). In DNA form, the CDR3 reads TGTGCCAGCAGTTTAGGGGTAGATACGCAGTATTTT. Protein sequence: CASSLGVDTQYF.